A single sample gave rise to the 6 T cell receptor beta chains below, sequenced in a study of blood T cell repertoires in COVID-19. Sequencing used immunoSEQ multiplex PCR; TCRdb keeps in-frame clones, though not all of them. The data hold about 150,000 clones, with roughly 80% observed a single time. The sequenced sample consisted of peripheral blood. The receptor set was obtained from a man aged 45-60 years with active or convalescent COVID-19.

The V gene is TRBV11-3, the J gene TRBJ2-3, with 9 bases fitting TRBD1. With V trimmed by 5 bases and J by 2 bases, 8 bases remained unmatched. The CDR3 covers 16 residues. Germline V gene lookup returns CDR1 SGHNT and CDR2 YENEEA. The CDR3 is CASSPGTGTDTDTQYF. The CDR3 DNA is TGTGCCAGCAGCCCGGGGACAGGGACCGACACAGATACGCAGTATTTT.

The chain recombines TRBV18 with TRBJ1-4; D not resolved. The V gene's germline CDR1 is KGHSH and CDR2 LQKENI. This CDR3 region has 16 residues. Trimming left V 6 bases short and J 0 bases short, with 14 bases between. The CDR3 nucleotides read TGTGCCAGCTCCCCGAGGTGGACTGCAACTAATGAAAAACTGTTTTTT. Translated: CASSPRWTATNEKLFF.

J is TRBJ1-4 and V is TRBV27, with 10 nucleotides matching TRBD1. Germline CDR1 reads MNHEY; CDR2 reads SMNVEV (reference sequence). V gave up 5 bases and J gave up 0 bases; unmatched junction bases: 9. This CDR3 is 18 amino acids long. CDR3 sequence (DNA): TGTGCCAGCAGTAAATCCGGGACAGGGGTCCCAACTAATGAAAAACTGTTTTTT. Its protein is CASSKSGTGVPTNEKLFF.

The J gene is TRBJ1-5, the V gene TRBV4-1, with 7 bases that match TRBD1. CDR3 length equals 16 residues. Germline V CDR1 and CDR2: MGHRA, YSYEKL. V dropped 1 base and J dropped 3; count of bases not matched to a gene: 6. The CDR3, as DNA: TGCGCCAGCAGCCAAGTGGAGACAGGGTACAATCAGCCCCAGCATTTT. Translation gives CASSQVETGYNQPQHF.

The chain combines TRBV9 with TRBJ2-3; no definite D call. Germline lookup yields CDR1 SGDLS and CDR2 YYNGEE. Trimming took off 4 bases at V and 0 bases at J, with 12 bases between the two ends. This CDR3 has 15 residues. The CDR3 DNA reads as TGTGCCAGCAGCCCATGGCAGACTAGCACAGATACGCAGTATTTT. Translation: CASSPWQTSTDTQYF.

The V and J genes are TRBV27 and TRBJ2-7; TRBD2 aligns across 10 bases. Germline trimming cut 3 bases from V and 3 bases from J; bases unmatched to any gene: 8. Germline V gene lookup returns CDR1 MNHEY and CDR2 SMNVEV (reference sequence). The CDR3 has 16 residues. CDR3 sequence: CASSFGLAGDGYEQYF. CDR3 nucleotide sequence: TGTGCCAGCAGTTTTGGGCTAGCGGGAGATGGCTACGAGCAGTACTTC.